The sample holds a few counts of the clone carrying this T cell receptor (beta chain). Its antigen is unknown. RNA transcripts gave rise to amplified TCR beta CDR3 regions. First-round RT-PCR targeting the TCR CDR3 was performed with the HTBI primer set. In TCRdb, the multiplex PCR reads were re-called with MiXCR into one record per CDR3 protein. The sample lists some 570,000 distinct CDR3 sequences, 15% to 20% occurring once. This entry comes from a study of T cells in Graves' hyperthyroidism and ophthalmopathy. The CDR3 has 14 amino acids. The V gene end was trimmed by 3 bases and the J gene end by 11 bases; junction bases not matched to a gene: 6. Germline assignment: CDR1 GTSNPN and CDR2 SVGIG (reference sequence). Study results and caveats: In the blood, most expanded thyroid clonotypes above 0.001 appeared as well.

This sequence originates from a woman between 18 and 30 years old with Graves' ophthalmopathy. Sequencing used blood. The chain has TRBV30 and TRBJ2-3; 15 bases match TRBD2. The CDR3 spells CAWSMPGLAGGQYF. The CDR3 DNA follows: TGTGCCTGGAGCATGCCGGGACTAGCGGGGGGGCAGTATTTT. The complete variable domain, with remaining parts taken from reference TRBV30 and TRBJ2-3, reads SQTIHQWPATLVQPVGSPLSLECTVEGTSNPNLYWYRQAAGRGLQLLFYSVGIGQISSEVPQNLSASRPQDRQFILSSKKLLLSDSGFYLCAWSMPGLAGGQYFGPGTRLTVL.